A selection of T cell receptor beta chains follows, all from one sample in a study of blood T cell repertoires in COVID-19. Measured with immunoSEQ multiplex PCR; TCRdb has only the in-frame clones, and not every one. Here the sample spans approximately 46,000 clones, approximately 81% being singletons. The material sequenced was peripheral blood. Receptors originate from a woman between 70 and 85 years old with acute or convalescent COVID-19. Both conserved end residues are part of each CDR3. The order of the fields is D gene, clone size, V gene, J gene, CDR3 DNA, CDR3 protein. D genes are given only for firm matches. Clone size is stated in some rows and not others, as once, few, many or a class when expanded.

>TRBD1|-|TRBV6-5|TRBJ1-5
TGTGCCAGCAGTTCCGGACAGGTACATCAGCCCCAGCATTTT
CASSSGQVHQPQHF
>-|-|TRBV18|TRBJ2-7
TGTGCCAGCTCACCGAGGACAGCCGGGTACGAGCAGTACTTC
CASSPRTAGYEQYF
>-|-|TRBV6-5|TRBJ2-3
TGTGCCAGCACCCTAGTCCCGGGAACCACAGATACGCAGTATTTT
CASTLVPGTTDTQYF
>-|-|TRBV19|TRBJ1-5
TGTGCCAGTAGTATTCCAGGTATAGCCCAGCATTTT
CASSIPGIAQHF
>TRBD2|-|TRBV28|TRBJ2-7
TGTGCCAGCAGTCTAGCGGGAGGAGTCTACGAGCAGTACTTC
CASSLAGGVYEQYF
>-|-|TRBV30|TRBJ1-3
TGTGCCTGGAGGAGGGGGAGGACAGAGCGGGGTGGAAACACCATATATTTT
CAWRRGRTERGGNTIYF
>TRBD1|once|TRBV6-2/TRBV6-3|TRBJ1-1
TGTGCCAGCAGTTCCATCGGGACAGGGGCGAACACTGAAGCTTTCTTT
CASSSIGTGANTEAFF
>-|-|TRBV13|TRBJ2-1
TGTGCCAGCAGCCGCCCTAGCGCAGGCGATGAGCAGTTCTTC
CASSRPSAGDEQFF
>-|-|TRBV10-3|TRBJ2-1
TGTGCCATCAGTAAGGAGGGACAGCTTTACAATGAGCAGTTCTTC
CAISKEGQLYNEQFF
>TRBD1|-|TRBV27|TRBJ2-7
TGTGCCAGCAGTGGGACAGGGGCAGGCTACGAGCAGTACTTC
CASSGTGAGYEQYF
>TRBD2|-|TRBV28|TRBJ2-7
TGTGCCAGCAGTTTCGGACTAGCGGGAGGGTCCTACGAGCAGTACTTC
CASSFGLAGGSYEQYF
>TRBD2|few|TRBV7-3|TRBJ2-7
TGTGCCAGCTGTTCTAGCGGGCCCTGCCGCGAGCAGTACTTC
CASCSSGPCREQYF
>TRBD1|-|TRBV7-3|TRBJ2-6
TGTGCCAGCAGCTTAAACAGACAGGGGGCTTCCGGGGCCAACGTCCTGACTTTC
CASSLNRQGASGANVLTF
>-|once|TRBV3-1/TRBV3-2|TRBJ2-3
TGTGCCAGCAGCCAAGAGGAGGGGACAGATACGCAGTATTTT
CASSQEEGTDTQYF
>TRBD1|few|TRBV28|TRBJ1-4
TGTGCCAGCAGTTGGGGACAGGGGGCACGAACTAATGAAAAACTGTTTTTT
CASSWGQGARTNEKLFF
>-|few|TRBV6-2/TRBV6-3|TRBJ1-2
TGTGCCAGCAGTTACGTGGGCGGCTACACCTTC
CASSYVGGYTF
>TRBD2|-|TRBV30|TRBJ2-3
TGTGCCTGGGAGCGGGGGTCGGATACGCAGTATTTT
CAWERGSDTQYF
>TRBD1|-|TRBV5-6|TRBJ1-1
TGTGCCAGCAGCTTCTTAGGACAGGGGATGAACACTGAAGCTTTCTTT
CASSFLGQGMNTEAFF
>-|few|TRBV30|TRBJ1-5
TGTGCCTGGAGTCCCACGGGGGGACGCAATCAGCCCCAGCATTTT
CAWSPTGGRNQPQHF
>-|-|TRBV6-6|TRBJ2-7
TGTGCCAGCAGCCAACAGGTCTCCTACGAGCAGTACTTC
CASSQQVSYEQYF
>-|few|TRBV6-5|TRBJ2-7
TGTGCCAGCAAATTGGACAGCGACTACGAGCAGTACTTC
CASKLDSDYEQYF
>-|-|TRBV29-1|TRBJ2-7
TGCAGCGTTGTAGATAGCTACGAGCAGTACTTC
CSVVDSYEQYF
>-|-|TRBV19|TRBJ1-5
TGTGCCAGTAGTCCACAGGGCGGGAGCAATCAGCCCCAGCATTTT
CASSPQGGSNQPQHF
>TRBD2|-|TRBV24-1|TRBJ2-1
TGTGCCACCAGTGATTCCCCTCGGGGCGGGAGAGGGCAGTTCTTC
CATSDSPRGGRGQFF
>TRBD1|-|TRBV24-1|TRBJ2-1
TGTGCCACTCGGGACAGGGGGACGGCCCCCTCCTACAATGAGCAGTTCTTC
CATRDRGTAPSYNEQFF
>TRBD2|-|TRBV29-1|TRBJ2-2
TGCAGCGTTGAAATTGTCGGACGGACTAGCGGGACTTGGGAGCTGTTTTTT
CSVEIVGRTSGTWELFF